This TCR beta chain was obtained from a study of blood T cell repertoires in COVID-19. Study overall: Collection of acute and convalescent COVID-19 samples took place in the United States, Italy and Spain. PBMCs, B-cell-depleted T cells, or T cells were the source of the cDNA or gDNA that made up the material.

V gave up 4 bases and J gave up 0 bases, with 11 bases separating them. Germline CDR1 SGHRS, CDR2 YFSETQ. CDR3 length: 14 residues. In the authors' workflow: Amplification with reference gene primers provided the estimates of nucleated cell counts. Assay used: immunoSEQ multiplex PCR; TCRdb lists only in-frame clones, some missing. V, J and clone size reflect that table, while D and trimming were determined from the DNA. The top ten clones hold approximately 7.2% of a sample with some 70,000 clones, approximately 86% of them seen once. The rearrangement uses TRBV5-1 and TRBJ2-7, with D possibly TRBD2 on 5 matching bases. The TCR was taken from a man aged 50 to 60 with active COVID-19. The sequenced sample was peripheral blood. The DNA for the CDR3 is TGCGCCAGCAGCACCGGACGGGGCTCCTACGAGCAGTACTTC. Protein product: CASSTGRGSYEQYF.